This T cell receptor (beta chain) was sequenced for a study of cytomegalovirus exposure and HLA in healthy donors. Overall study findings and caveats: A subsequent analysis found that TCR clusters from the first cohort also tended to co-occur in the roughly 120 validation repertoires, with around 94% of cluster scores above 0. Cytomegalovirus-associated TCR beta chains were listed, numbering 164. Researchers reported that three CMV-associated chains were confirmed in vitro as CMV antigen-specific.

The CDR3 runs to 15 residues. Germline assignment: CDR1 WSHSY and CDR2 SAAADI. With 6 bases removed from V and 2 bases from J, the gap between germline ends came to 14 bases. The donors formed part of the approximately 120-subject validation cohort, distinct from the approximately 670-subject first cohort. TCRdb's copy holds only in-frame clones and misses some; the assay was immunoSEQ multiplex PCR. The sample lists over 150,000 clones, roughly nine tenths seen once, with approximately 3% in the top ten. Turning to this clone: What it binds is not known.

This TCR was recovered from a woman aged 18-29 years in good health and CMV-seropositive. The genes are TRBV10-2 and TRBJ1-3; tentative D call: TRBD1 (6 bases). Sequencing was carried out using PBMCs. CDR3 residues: CASRAGDIPGNTIYF. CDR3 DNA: TGCGCCAGCAGGGCAGGGGATATCCCTGGAAACACCATATATTTT.